A selection of T cell receptor beta chains follows, all from one sample in a study of OX40 agonist ivuxolimab in advanced cancers. The method was immunoSEQ multiplex PCR; TCRdb's version includes in-frame clones alone and lacks a portion of them. This sample has 70,000 or so clones, with approximately 78% found just once. The source material was CD4+ or CD8+ T cells sorted from blood, sampled in a trial of the OX40 agonist ivuxolimab. Receptors originate from an adult with an advanced solid tumor such as melanoma, head and neck, liver or kidney cancer. Both conserved end residues are part of each CDR3. Each record gives: J gene, V gene, D gene, clone size, CDR3 DNA, CDR3 protein. The D gene is left open where the match is weak. Where a row states a size, it is once, few, many or the class of an expanded clone; other rows omit it.

>TRBJ1-2|TRBV6-1|.|.
TGTGCCAGCAGCGAGGGTCGGGCTAACTATGGCTACACCTTC
CASSEGRANYGYTF
>TRBJ1-1|TRBV7-2|.|.
TGTGCCAGCAGCTTAGACAGGAACACTGAAGCTTTCTTT
CASSLDRNTEAFF
>TRBJ1-6|TRBV4-1|.|.
TGCGCCAGCAGCCAGTACACAGGCGCACCCCTCCACTTT
CASSQYTGAPLHF
>TRBJ1-5|TRBV6-1|.|.
TGTGCCAGCACCCCTCAGTACAATCAGCCCCAGCATTTT
CASTPQYNQPQHF
>TRBJ1-5|TRBV6-1|.|.
TGTGCCAGCAGTGGAGCTGTCAGAGTAGAGAGCAATCAGCCCCAGCATTTT
CASSGAVRVESNQPQHF
>TRBJ1-3|TRBV19|.|.
TGTGCCAGTAGTACCAGTGGAGGAAACACCATATATTTT
CASSTSGGNTIYF
>TRBJ1-6|TRBV5-4|.|.
TGTGCCAGCAGCCCGCCGACAGGAAAGGATTCACCCCTCCACTTT
CASSPPTGKDSPLHF
>TRBJ2-3|TRBV6-1|.|.
TGTGCCAGCAGTGAAGCGTTAGTTTCGGGGGGCCTCACAGATACGCAGTATTTT
CASSEALVSGGLTDTQYF
>TRBJ1-2|TRBV2|.|.
TGTGCCAGCAGAACAAACACAGGGAGCCGTGGGAGCTACACCTTC
CASRTNTGSRGSYTF
>TRBJ2-5|TRBV27|.|.
TGTGCCAGCAGTCACAGGGTTTTGGAGACCCAGTACTTC
CASSHRVLETQYF
>TRBJ1-1|TRBV6-5|.|.
TGTGCCAGCAAAATGACAGAGAACACTGAAGCTTTCTTT
CASKMTENTEAFF
>TRBJ2-7|TRBV6-1|.|.
TGTGCCAGCAGTGAAGCGGAGACTAGGGTGGAGTACGAGCAGTACTTC
CASSEAETRVEYEQYF
>TRBJ2-7|TRBV10-2|TRBD2|.
TGCGCCAGCAGTGATACTGGCGGGGGTAGGTCCTACGAGCAGTATTTC
CASSDTGGGRSYEQYF
>TRBJ2-5|TRBV7-7|TRBD1|.
TGTGCCAGCAGCGTCGACAGGGGGCCTCAAGAGACCCAGTACTTC
CASSVDRGPQETQYF
>TRBJ2-3|TRBV11-3|TRBD1|.
TGTGCCAGCAGCCAGGGACAGGGGAAGGAAGATACGCAGTATTTT
CASSQGQGKEDTQYF
>TRBJ2-7|TRBV30|TRBD2|.
TGTGCCTGGAGTGGTCACCAGCCCGAGCGGGGGTCAGGCGAGCAGTACTTC
CAWSGHQPERGSGEQYF
>TRBJ1-2|TRBV27|TRBD1|.
TGTGCCAGCAGTAATCGACAGGGACCAGGCCGTACTAACTATGGCTACACCTTC
CASSNRQGPGRTNYGYTF
>TRBJ1-5|TRBV5-1|.|.
TGCGCCAGCAGCTTGGGAGGGGATAGCAATCAGCCCCAGCATTTT
CASSLGGDSNQPQHF
>TRBJ2-3|TRBV2|TRBD1|.
TGTGCCAGCAGCGCGGACAGGGGTTTTTGGGCTACGCAGTATTTT
CASSADRGFWATQYF
>TRBJ2-7|TRBV19|.|.
TGTGCCAGTAGTATTGGACTGTTGGACTACGAGCAGTACTTC
CASSIGLLDYEQYF
>TRBJ1-2|TRBV19|TRBD1|once
TGTGCCAGTAGTGCCGGGACAGGGGTTAACTATGGCTACACCTTC
CASSAGTGVNYGYTF
>TRBJ1-2|TRBV5-4|.|few
TGTGCCAGCAGCCCTGACAGAGGTGGCTACACCTTC
CASSPDRGGYTF
>TRBJ2-3|TRBV6-1|.|.
TGTGCCAGCAGTGAACAGGGGATAAAGACAGATACGCAGTATTTT
CASSEQGIKTDTQYF
>TRBJ2-5|TRBV19|.|.
TGTGCCAGTAGTACCTGGACGATGGGAGAGACCCAGTACTTC
CASSTWTMGETQYF
>TRBJ1-4|TRBV9|.|.
TGTGCCAGCAGCAAAACCTCAACTAATGAAAAACTGTTTTTT
CASSKTSTNEKLFF
>TRBJ1-5|TRBV6-1|.|once
TGTGCCAGCAGTGAGCCGGCAGTTAATCAGCCCCAGCATTTT
CASSEPAVNQPQHF
>TRBJ1-5|TRBV2|.|.
TGTGCCAGCACCCAGGGTAGTTCGGGCAATCAGCCCCAGCATTTT
CASTQGSSGNQPQHF
>TRBJ2-5|TRBV5-5|.|.
TGTGCCAGCAGCTTGGCCGCACTCGGAGAATACTTC
CASSLAALGEYF
>TRBJ1-5|TRBV5-6|.|.
TGTGCCAGCAGCCCTAGAGTGGGGAAGGAGCAGCCCCAGCATTTT
CASSPRVGKEQPQHF
>TRBJ1-1|TRBV29-1|TRBD1|few
TGCAGCGTTAAGGGGGCGAACACTGAAGCTTTCTTT
CSVKGANTEAFF
>TRBJ2-5|TRBV7-2|.|.
TGTGCCAGCAGCCCAAATAAGGGTGGGGGAGAGACCCAGTACTTC
CASSPNKGGGETQYF
>TRBJ1-2|TRBV5-5|.|.
TGTGCCAGCAGCCATAACTATGGCTACACCTTC
CASSHNYGYTF
>TRBJ1-2|TRBV19|TRBD1|once
TGTGCCAGTATCCCGACAGGGAAAGCTAACTATGGCTACACCTTC
CASIPTGKANYGYTF
>TRBJ1-1|TRBV7-2|TRBD1|.
TGTGCCAGCAGCTTGGGGACAGGGAACACTGAAGCTTTCTTT
CASSLGTGNTEAFF
>TRBJ2-6|TRBV5-1|.|.
TGCGCCAGCAGCTTGGTCGGACAGCTTTTCAGGGCCAACGTCCTGACTTTC
CASSLVGQLFRANVLTF
>TRBJ2-3|TRBV6-5|.|.
TGTGCCAGCAGTTACGATCAAGCTCCTAGCACAGATACGCAGTATTTT
CASSYDQAPSTDTQYF
>TRBJ2-3|TRBV5-4|TRBD2|.
TGTGCCAGCAGCGGGACGGGACTAGCGGTGCTCTCTAGCACAGATACGCAGTATTTT
CASSGTGLAVLSSTDTQYF
>TRBJ2-1|TRBV6-1|.|.
TGTGCCAGCAGTGGACTACTCAATGAGCAGTTCTTC
CASSGLLNEQFF
>TRBJ1-4|TRBV11-2|TRBD1|few
TGTGCCAGCAGCTTAGGACAGGGGGCAGGATGGGCACCTGGTGAAAAACTGTTTTTT
CASSLGQGAGWAPGEKLFF
>TRBJ2-2|TRBV20-1|.|.
TGCAGTCTGTCGACGGGACGGGAGCTGTTTTTT
CSLSTGRELFF
>TRBJ1-2|TRBV20-1|TRBD1|.
TGCAGTACAGGGGGCGACTATGGCTACACCTTC
CSTGGDYGYTF
>TRBJ2-2|TRBV5-1|.|.
TGCGCCAGCATTCCTAATTCGGACACCGGGGAGCTGTTTTTT
CASIPNSDTGELFF
>TRBJ2-1|TRBV19|.|.
TGTGCCAGTACTACAACGCCCTCTGGTGAGCAGTTCTTC
CASTTTPSGEQFF
>TRBJ1-2|TRBV2|TRBD1|.
TGTGCCAGCAGAACAGGGGACTATGGCTACACCTTC
CASRTGDYGYTF
>TRBJ1-1|TRBV6-1|.|once
TGTGCCAGCAGTGTCACAGGGATCACTGAAGCTTTCTTT
CASSVTGITEAFF
>TRBJ2-5|TRBV7-7|.|.
TGTGCCAGCAGCTTTCCCAAAGAAGGACCCGGAGGCGAGACCCAGTACTTC
CASSFPKEGPGGETQYF
>TRBJ2-7|TRBV7-2|.|few
TGTGCCAGCAGCCATGGACAGACTCCAGCCTACGAGCAGTACTTC
CASSHGQTPAYEQYF
>TRBJ2-1|TRBV7-2|TRBD1|.
TGTGCCAGCAGCTTGGACAGGGGGATAGTCAATGAGCAGTTCTTC
CASSLDRGIVNEQFF
>TRBJ1-4|TRBV6-1|TRBD1|once
TGTGCCAGCAGGATGGACAGGGTTGAAAAACTGTTTTTT
CASRMDRVEKLFF
>TRBJ2-3|TRBV19|.|.
TGTGCCAGTAGTATAGATCGGGCCACAGATACGCAGTATTTT
CASSIDRATDTQYF
>TRBJ2-5|TRBV19|.|.
TGTGCCAGTAGTATAGGCTCGGGGGTTCAAGAGACCCAGTACTTC
CASSIGSGVQETQYF
>TRBJ2-7|TRBV18|TRBD1|.
TGTGCCAGCTCACCCCGACAGGGGCGCTACTACGAGCAGTACTTC
CASSPRQGRYYEQYF
>TRBJ1-1|TRBV7-2|.|.
TGTGCCAGCAGCTCCCCAGGCTTTAACACTGAAGCTTTCTTT
CASSSPGFNTEAFF
>TRBJ1-5|TRBV18|.|.
TGTGCCAGCTCACCATCCGGGACACTACATAGCAATCAGCCCCAGCATTTT
CASSPSGTLHSNQPQHF